This entry concerns a single T cell receptor beta chain. Antigen: not known. The data originate from a study of OX40 agonist ivuxolimab in advanced cancers. In the study overall: The study gave patients intravenous ivuxolimab at 0.01 to 10 mg/kg every 2 weeks. Patients were roughly 81% male with ages about 20 to 79, mean about 54. Overall study findings and caveats: The study found that CD8+ T cells averaged more expanded clones than CD4+. Compared with others, partial responders at 0.1-3.0 mg/kg displayed clonal expansion among the lowest.

Germline V CDR1 and CDR2: GTSNPN, SVGIG (reference sequence). CDR3 length: 14 residues. V was cut by 0 bases and J by 4 bases, with 12 bases left in between. Some clones are missing from TCRdb's copy, which holds only in-frame ones; the method was immunoSEQ multiplex PCR. The data show 55,000 to 80,000 clones, with 80% to 90% seen just once and approximately 2.5% held by the top ten. This receptor was obtained from an adult with an advanced solid tumor such as melanoma, head and neck, liver or kidney cancer. The chain joins TRBV30 to TRBJ1-1; D perhaps matches TRBD1 (5 bases). Specimen: CD4+ or CD8+ T cells sorted from blood, collected in a trial of the OX40 agonist ivuxolimab. The CDR3 coding sequence is TGTGCCTGGAGTGTAAGCCAGGGAGTCACTGAAGCTTTCTTT. It codes for CAWSVSQGVTEAFF.